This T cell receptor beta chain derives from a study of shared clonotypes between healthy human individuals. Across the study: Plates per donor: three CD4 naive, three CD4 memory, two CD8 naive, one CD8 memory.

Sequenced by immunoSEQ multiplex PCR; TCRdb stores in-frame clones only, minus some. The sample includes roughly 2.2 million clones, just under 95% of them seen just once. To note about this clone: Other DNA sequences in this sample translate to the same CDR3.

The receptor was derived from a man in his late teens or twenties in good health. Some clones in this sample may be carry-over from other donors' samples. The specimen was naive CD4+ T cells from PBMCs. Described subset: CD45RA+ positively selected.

The CDR3 DNA sequence: TGCGCCAGCAGCTCGGGGACGGCTAACTATGGCTACACCTTC. Protein product: CASSSGTANYGYTF. The chain employs TRBV5-1 and TRBJ1-2; a possible D gene is TRBD1 (5 bases). Trimming removed 3 bases from V and 0 bases from J, with 9 bases in between. CDR3 size: 14 residues. CDR1 and CDR2 (germline): SGHRS, YFSETQ.